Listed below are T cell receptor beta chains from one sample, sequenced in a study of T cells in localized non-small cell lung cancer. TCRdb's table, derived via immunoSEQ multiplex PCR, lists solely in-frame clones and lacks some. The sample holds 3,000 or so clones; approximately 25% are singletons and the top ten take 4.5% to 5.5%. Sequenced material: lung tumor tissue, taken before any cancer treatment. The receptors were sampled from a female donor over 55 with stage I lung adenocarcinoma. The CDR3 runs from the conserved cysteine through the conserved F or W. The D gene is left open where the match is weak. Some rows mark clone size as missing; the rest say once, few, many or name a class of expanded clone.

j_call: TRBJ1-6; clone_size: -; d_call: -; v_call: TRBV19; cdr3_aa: CASKRGSNSPLHF
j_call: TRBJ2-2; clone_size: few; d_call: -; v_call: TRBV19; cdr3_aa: CASSKSGQTFNTGELFF
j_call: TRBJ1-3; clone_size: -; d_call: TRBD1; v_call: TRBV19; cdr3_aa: CASSSSWDSTGNTIYF
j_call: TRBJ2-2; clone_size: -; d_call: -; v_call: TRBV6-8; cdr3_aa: CASSVRQGWTGELFF
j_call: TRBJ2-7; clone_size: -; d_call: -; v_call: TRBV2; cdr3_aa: CASDNGLSSYEQYF
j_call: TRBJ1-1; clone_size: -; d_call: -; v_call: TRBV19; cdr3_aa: CASSLSWGANTEAFF
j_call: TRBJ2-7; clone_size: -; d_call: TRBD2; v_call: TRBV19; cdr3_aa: CASSIHPLAGVVEQYF
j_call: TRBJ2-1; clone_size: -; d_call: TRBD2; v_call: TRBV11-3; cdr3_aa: CASSFPTSGSHEQFF
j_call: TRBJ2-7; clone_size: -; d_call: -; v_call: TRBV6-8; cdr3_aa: CASRQGEGQWSYEQYF
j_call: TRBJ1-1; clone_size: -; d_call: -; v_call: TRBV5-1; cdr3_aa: CASSLTGDGNTEAFF
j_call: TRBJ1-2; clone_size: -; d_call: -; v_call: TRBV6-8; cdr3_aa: CASSYSAPWGYGYTF
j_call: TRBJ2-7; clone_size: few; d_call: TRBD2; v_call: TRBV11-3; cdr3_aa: CASSSRTSGSYEQYF
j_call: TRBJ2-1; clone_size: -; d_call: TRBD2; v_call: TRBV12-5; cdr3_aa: CASTFASGGHNEQFF
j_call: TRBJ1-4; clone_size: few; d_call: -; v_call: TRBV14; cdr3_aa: CASSQVTGARGEKLFF
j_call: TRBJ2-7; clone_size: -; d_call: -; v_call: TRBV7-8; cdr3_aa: CASSHRQTHEQYF
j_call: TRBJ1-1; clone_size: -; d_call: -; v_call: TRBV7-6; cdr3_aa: CASSLEGRGGWNTEAFF